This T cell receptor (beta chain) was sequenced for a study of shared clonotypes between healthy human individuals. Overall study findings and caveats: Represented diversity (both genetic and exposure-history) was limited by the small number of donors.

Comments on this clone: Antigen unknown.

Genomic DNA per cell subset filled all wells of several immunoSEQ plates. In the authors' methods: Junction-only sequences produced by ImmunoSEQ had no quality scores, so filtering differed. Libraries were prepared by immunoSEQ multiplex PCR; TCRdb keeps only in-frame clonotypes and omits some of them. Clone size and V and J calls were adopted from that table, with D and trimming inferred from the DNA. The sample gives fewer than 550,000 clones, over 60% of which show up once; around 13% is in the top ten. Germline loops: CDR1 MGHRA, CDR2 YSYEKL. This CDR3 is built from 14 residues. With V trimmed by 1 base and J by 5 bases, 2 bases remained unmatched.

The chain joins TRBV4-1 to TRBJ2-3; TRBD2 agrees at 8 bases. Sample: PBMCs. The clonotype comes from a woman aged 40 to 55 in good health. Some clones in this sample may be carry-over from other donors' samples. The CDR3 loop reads CASSQVGTRDTQYF. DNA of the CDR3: TGCGCCAGCAGCCAAGTAGGGACTAGAGATACGCAGTATTTT.